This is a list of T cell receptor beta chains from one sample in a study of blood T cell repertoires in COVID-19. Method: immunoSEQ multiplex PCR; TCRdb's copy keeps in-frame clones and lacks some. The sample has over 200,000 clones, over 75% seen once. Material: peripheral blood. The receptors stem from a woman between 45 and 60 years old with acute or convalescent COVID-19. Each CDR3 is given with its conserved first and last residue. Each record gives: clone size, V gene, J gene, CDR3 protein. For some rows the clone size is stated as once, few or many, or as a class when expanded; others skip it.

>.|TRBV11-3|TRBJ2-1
CASSFTSALYNEQFF
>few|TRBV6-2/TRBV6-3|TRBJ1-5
CASSYSAGQVDNQPQHF
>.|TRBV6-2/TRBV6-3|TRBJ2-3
CASSARAGGTDTQYF
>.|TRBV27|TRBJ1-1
CASRTGAQDTEAFF
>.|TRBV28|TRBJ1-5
CASSSRDYGNQPQHF
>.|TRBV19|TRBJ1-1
CASNPTGGTEAFF
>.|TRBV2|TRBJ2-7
CASLRGEVYEQYF
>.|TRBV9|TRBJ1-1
CASSGSRGQGPTEAFF
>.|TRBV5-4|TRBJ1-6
CASSIDRGEGSPLHF
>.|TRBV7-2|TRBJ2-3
CASSYTGTSGFSTDTQYF
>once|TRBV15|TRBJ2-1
CATSRGSGTHNEQFF
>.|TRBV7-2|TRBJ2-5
CASSFSAGEETQYF
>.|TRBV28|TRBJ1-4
CASSLVTGTGAATNEKLFF
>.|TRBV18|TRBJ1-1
CASSTPGTGNTEAFF
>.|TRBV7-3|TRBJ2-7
CASSSQPNPGQGNEQYF
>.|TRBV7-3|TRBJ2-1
CASSFRAGESYNEQFF
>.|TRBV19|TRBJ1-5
CASSIGRGMGQPQHF
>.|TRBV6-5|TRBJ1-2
CASSYSDRGGGYTF
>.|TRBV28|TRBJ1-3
CASSLPQGLGGNTIYF
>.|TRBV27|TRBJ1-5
CASSLRPGIQPQHF
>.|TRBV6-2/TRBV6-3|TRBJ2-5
CASSLQGLETQYF
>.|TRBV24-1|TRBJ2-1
CATSDSPGYNEQFF
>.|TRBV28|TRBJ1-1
CASSFGRGPRKAFF
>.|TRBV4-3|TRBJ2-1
CASSQGGTSGRARQFF
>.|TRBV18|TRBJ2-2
CASSPGLGNTGELFF
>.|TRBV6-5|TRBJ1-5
CASSPRTEQPQHF
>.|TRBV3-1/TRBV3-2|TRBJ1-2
CASSIGQYYGYTF
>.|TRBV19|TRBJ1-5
CASSIQNQPQHF
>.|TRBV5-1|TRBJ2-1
CASSSSAQSSYNEQFF
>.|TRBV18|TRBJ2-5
CASSPRASGSSETQYF
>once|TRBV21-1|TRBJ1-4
CASSKALCQGAVNDEKLFF
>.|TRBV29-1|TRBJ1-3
CSVSRGSGNTIYF
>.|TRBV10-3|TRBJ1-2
CAIGGERSMGYTF
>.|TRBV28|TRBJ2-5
CASSSVGLTGSQYF
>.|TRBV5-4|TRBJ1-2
CASSFGKTGGIGYTF
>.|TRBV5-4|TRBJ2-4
CASSVGRENRIQYF
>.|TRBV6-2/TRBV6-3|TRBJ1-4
CASSYPGGSEKLFF